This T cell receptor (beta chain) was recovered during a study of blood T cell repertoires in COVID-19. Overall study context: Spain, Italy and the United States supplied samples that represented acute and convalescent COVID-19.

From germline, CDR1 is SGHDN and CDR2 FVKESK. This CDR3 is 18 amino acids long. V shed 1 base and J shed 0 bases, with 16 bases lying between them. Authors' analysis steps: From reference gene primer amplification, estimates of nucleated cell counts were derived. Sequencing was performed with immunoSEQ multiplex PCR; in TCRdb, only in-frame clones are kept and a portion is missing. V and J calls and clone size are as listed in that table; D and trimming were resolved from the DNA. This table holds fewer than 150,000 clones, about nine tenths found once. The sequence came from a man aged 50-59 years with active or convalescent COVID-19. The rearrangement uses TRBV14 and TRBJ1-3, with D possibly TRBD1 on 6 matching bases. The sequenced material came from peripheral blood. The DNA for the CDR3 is TGTGCCAGCAGCCAAGCAAGCCGGGGGGGGCTCTCTGGAAACACCATATATTTT. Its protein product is CASSQASRGGLSGNTIYF.